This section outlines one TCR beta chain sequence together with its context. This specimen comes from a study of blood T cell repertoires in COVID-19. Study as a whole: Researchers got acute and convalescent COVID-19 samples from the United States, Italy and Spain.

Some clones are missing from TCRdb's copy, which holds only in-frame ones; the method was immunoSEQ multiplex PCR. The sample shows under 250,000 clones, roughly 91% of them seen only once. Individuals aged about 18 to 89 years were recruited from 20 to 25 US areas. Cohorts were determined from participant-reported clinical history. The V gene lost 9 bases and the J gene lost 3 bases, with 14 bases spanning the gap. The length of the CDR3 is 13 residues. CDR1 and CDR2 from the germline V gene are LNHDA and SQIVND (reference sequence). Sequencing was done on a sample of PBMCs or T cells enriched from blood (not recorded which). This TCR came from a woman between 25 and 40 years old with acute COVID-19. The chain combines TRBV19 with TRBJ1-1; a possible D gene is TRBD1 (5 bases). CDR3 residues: CASQTGSDTEAFF. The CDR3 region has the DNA TGTGCCAGCCAAACAGGTTCGGACACTGAAGCTTTCTTT.